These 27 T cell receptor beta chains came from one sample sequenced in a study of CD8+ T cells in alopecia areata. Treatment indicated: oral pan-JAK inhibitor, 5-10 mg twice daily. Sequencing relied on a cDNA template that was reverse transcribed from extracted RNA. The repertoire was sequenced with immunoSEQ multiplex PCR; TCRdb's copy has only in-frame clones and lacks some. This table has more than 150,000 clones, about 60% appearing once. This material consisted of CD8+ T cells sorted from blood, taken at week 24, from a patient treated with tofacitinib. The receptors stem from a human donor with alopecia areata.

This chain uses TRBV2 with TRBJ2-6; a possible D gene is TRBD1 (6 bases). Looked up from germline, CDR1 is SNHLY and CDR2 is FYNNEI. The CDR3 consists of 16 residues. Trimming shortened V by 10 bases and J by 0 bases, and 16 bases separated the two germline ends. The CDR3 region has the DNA TGTGCCATCCTCAGGACAGACATCTCTGGGGCCAACGTCCTGACTTTC. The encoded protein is CAILRTDISGANVLTF.

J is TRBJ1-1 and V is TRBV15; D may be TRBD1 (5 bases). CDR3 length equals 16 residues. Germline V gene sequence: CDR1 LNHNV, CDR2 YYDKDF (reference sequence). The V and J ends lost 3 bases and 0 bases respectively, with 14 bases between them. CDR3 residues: CATSSGPGTVNTEAFF. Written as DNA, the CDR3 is TGTGCCACCAGCAGTGGGCCCGGGACGGTGAACACTGAAGCTTTCTTT.

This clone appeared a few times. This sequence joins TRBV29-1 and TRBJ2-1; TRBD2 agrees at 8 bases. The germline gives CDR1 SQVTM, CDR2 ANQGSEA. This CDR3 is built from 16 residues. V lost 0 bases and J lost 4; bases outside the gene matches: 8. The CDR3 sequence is CSVEDHPAGAYNEQFF. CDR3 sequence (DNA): TGCAGCGTTGAAGATCACCCAGCGGGGGCTTACAATGAGCAGTTCTTC.

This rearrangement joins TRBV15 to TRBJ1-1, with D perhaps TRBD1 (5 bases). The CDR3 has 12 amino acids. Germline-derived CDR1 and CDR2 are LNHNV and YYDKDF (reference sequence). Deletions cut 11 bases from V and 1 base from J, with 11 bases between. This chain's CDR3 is CAAGEENTEAFF. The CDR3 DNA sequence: TGTGCCGCGGGGGAGGAGAACACTGAAGCTTTCTTT.

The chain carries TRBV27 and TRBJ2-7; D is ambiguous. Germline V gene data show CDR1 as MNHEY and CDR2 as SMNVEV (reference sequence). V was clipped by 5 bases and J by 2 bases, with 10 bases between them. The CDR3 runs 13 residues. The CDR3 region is CASSRTVPYEQYF. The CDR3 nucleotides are TGTGCCAGCAGTCGGACGGTCCCCTACGAGCAGTACTTC.

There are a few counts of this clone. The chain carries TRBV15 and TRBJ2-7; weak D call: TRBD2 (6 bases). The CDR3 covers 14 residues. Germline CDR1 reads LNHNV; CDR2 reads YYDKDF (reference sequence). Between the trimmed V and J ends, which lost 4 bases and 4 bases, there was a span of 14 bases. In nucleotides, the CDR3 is TGTGCCACCAGCACAGGGTGGGGGGAATACGAGCAGTACTTC. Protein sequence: CATSTGWGEYEQYF.

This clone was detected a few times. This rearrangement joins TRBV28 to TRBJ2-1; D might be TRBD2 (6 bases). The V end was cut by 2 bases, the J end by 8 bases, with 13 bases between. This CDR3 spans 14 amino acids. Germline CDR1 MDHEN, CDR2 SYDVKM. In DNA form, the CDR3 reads TGTGCCAGCAGTTTACGGGGCACGGGGGATGAGCAGTTCTTC. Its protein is CASSLRGTGDEQFF.

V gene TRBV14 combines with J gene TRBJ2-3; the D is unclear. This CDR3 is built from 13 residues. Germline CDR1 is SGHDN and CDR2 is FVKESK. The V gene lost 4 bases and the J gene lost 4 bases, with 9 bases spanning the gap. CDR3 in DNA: TGTGCCAGCAGCCTGGTCTCGGCAGATACGCAGTATTTT. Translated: CASSLVSADTQYF. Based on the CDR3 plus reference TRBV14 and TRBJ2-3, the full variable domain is EAGVTQFPSHSVIEKGQTVTLRCDPISGHDNLYWYRRVMGKEIKFLLHFVKESKQDESGMPNNRFLAERTGGTYSTLKVQPAELEDSGVYFCASSLVSADTQYFGPGTRLTVL.

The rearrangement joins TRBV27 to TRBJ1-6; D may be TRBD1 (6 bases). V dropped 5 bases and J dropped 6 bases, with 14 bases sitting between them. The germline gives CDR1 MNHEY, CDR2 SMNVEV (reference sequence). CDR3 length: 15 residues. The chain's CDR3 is CASSPRGLSNSPLHF. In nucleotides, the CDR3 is TGTGCCAGCAGTCCCAGGGGTCTGAGTAATTCACCCCTCCACTTT.

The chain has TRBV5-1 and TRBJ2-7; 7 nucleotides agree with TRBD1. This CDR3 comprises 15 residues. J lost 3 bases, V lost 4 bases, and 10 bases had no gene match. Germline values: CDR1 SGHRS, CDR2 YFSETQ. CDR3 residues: CASSIGQVLYYEQYF. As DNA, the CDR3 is TGCGCCAGCAGCATCGGACAGGTCCTCTACTACGAGCAGTACTTC.

CDR3 coding DNA: TGTGCCAGCAGCCCGACAGGGACTAGCGGGGTGACCGGGGAGCTGTTTTTT. Translation gives CASSPTGTSGVTGELFF. This chain uses TRBV13 with TRBJ2-2, with 13 bases fitting TRBD2. From germline, CDR1 is PRHDT and CDR2 FYEKMQ (reference sequence). Trimming at V came to 5 bases and at J to 5 bases, leaving 8 bases not matched to a gene. This CDR3 region has 17 residues.

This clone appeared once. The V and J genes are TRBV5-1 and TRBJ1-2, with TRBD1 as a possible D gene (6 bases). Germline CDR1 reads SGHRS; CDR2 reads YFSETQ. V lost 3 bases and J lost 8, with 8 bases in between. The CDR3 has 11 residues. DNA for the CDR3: TGCGCCAGCAGCTACGGACAGGGCTACACCTTC. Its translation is CASSYGQGYTF.

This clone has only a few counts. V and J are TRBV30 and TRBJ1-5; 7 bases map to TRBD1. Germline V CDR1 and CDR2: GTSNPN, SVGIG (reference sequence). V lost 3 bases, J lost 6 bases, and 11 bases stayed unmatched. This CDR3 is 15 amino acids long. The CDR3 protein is CAWSAAGGLAQPQHF. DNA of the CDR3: TGTGCCTGGAGCGCCGCAGGGGGTTTAGCTCAGCCCCAGCATTTT.

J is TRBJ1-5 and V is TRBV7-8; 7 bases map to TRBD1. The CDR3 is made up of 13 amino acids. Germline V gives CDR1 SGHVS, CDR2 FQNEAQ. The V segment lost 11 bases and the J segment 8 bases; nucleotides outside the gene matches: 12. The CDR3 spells CASRAGGFEPQHF. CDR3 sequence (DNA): TGTGCCTCAAGAGCAGGGGGTTTTGAGCCCCAGCATTTT.

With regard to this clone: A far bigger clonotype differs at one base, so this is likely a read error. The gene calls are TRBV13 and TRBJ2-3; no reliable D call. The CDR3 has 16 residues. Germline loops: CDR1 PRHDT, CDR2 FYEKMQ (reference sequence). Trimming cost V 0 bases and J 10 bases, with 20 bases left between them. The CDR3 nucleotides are TGTGCCAGCAGCTTAGGCCTAATGCCGGTCGCGGATGCGCAGTATTTT. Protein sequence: CASSLGLMPVADAQYF.

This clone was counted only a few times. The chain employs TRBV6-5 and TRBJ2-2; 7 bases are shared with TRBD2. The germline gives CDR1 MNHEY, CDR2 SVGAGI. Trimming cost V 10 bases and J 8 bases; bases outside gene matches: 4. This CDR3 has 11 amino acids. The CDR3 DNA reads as TGTGCCACCGGTAGCGGGGGGGAGCTGTTTTTT. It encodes CATGSGGELFF.

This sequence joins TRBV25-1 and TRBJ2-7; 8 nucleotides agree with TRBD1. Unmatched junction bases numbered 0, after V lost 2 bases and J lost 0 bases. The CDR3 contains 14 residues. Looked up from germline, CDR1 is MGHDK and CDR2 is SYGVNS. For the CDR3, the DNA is TGTGCCAGCAGTGAAGACAGGGGCTCCTACGAGCAGTACTTC. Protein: CASSEDRGSYEQYF.

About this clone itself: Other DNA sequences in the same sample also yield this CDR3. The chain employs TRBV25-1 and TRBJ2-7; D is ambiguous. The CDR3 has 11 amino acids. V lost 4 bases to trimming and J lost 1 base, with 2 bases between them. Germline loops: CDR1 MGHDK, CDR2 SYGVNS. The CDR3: CASSVSYEQYF. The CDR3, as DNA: TGTGCCAGCAGTGTATCCTACGAGCAGTACTTC.

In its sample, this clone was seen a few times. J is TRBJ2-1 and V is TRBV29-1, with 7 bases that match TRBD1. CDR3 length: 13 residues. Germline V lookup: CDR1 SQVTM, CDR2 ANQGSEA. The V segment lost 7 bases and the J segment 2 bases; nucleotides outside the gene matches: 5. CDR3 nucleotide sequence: TGCAGCGCAGGGACAGCGGCCTACAATGAGCAGTTCTTC. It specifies CSAGTAAYNEQFF.

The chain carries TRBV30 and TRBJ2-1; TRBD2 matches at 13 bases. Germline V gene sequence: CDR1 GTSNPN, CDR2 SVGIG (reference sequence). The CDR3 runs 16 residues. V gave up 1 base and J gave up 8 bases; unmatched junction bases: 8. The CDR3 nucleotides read TGTGCCTGGAGTGAAATACTAGCGGGGGGGCCGGATGAGCAGTTCTTC. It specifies CAWSEILAGGPDEQFF.

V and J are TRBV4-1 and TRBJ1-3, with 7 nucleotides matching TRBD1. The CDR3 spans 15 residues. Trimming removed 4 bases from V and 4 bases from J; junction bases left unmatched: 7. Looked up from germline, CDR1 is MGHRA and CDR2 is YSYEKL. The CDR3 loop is CASSPPTGFGNTIYF. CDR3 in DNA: TGCGCCAGCAGCCCTCCGACAGGGTTCGGAAACACCATATATTTT.

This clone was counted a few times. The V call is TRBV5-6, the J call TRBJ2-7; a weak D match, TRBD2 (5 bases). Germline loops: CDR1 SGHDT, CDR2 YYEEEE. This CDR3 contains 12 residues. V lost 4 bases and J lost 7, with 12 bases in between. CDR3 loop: CASSQTRGEQYF. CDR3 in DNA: TGTGCCAGCAGCCAAACCCGGGGTGAGCAGTACTTC.

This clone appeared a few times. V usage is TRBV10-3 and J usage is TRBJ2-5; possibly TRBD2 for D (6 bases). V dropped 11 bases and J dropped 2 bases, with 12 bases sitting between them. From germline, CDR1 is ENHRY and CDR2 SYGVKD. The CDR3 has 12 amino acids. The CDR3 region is CAATSQQETQYF. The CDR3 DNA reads TGTGCCGCAACTAGCCAGCAAGAGACCCAGTACTTC.

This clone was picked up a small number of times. The CDR3 loop reads CASSSRGQDQETQYF. The CDR3 DNA reads TGTGCCAGCAGCTCCCGGGGACAGGACCAAGAGACCCAGTACTTC. V and J are TRBV13 and TRBJ2-5, with 8 bases lining up with TRBD1. Germline CDR1 and CDR2: PRHDT and FYEKMQ (reference sequence). V lost 4 bases and J lost 0; bases outside the gene matches: 4. The length of the CDR3 is 15 residues.

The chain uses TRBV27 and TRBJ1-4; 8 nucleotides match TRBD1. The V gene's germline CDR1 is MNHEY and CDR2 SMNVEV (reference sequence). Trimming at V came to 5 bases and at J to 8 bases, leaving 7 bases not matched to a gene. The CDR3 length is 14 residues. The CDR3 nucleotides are TGTGCCAGCAGTGCTTGGACAGGGACCGAAAAACTGTTTTTT. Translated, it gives CASSAWTGTEKLFF.

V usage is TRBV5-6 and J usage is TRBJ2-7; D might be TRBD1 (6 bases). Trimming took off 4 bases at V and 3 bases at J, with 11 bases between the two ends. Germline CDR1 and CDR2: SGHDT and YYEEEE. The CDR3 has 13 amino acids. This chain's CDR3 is CASSVGTNYEQYF. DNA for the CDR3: TGTGCCAGCAGCGTGGGGACAAACTACGAGCAGTACTTC.

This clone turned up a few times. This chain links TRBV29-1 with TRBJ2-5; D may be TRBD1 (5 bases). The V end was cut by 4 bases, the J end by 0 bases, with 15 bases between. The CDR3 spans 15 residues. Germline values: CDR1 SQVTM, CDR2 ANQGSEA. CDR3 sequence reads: CSVAGPRKDQETQYF. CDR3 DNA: TGCAGCGTTGCAGGGCCCCGAAAAGACCAAGAGACCCAGTACTTC.